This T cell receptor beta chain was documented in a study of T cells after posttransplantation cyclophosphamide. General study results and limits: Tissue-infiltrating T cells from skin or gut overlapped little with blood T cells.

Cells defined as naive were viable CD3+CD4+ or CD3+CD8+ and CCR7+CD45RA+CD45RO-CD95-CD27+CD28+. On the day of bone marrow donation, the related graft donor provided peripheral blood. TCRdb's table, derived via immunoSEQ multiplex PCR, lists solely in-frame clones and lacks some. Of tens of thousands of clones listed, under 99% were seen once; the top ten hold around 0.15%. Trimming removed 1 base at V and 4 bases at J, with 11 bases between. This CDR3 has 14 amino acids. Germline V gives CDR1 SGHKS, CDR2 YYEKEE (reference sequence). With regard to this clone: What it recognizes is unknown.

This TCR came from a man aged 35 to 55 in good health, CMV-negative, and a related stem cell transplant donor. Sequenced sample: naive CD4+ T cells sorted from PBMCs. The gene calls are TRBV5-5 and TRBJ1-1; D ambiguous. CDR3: CASSLTPGITEAFF. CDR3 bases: TGTGCCAGCAGCTTGACCCCGGGAATCACTGAAGCTTTCTTT.